The T cell receptor (beta chain) described here comes from a study of Graves' ophthalmopathy and Graves' hyperthyroidism. This clonotype was observed at least ten times. Amplification from RNA transcripts yielded the TCR beta CDR3 regions. Scientists carried out first-round RT-PCR using HTBI primers and then a second-round multiplex PCR. TCRdb processed the multiplex PCR reads anew with MiXCR; each CDR3 protein has one entry. The sample lists tens of thousands of distinct CDR3 sequences, 40% to 65% occurring once. CDR3 length: 14 residues. Trimming stripped 6 bases from V and 8 bases from J, with 16 bases between.

The sequenced material came from peripheral blood. The clonotype originates from an adult man with Graves' ophthalmopathy. This chain uses TRBV12-3 or TRBV12-4 with TRBJ2-2; weak D call: TRBD2 (6 bases). CDR3 loop: CASRQGDSRGELFF. CDR3 sequence (DNA): TGTGCCAGCAGACAAGGGGACTCCCGGGGGGAGCTGTTTTTT.